This TCR beta chain was captured in a study of blood T cells in healthy people across ages. Together with a sample-barcoded 5' primer, a J-beta primer mix was included in a second PCR lasting about 7 to 12 cycles. MiXCR, applied by TCRdb to the 5' RACE reads, yields one record per CDR3 protein. The table records approximately 850,000 distinct CDR3 sequences, under 45% of them present only once. V was clipped by 2 bases and J by 7 bases, with 11 bases between them. CDR1 MNHEY and CDR2 SMNVEV come from the germline V gene (reference sequence). CDR3 length: 14 amino acids. Sample: blood. V gene TRBV27 combines with J gene TRBJ1-4; D possibly corresponds to TRBD1 (5 bases). The sequence was collected from a man in his sixties in good health. The CDR3 sequence is CASSLRGSGEKLFF. The CDR3 DNA reads TGTGCCAGCAGTTTAAGGGGCTCGGGTGAAAAACTGTTTTTT.